This TCR beta chain appears in the sequencing data of a study of CD8 T cells in Susac syndrome. Trimming stripped 10 bases from V and 8 bases from J, with 17 bases between. CDR3 length equals 13 residues. CDR1 SEHNR and CDR2 FQNEAQ come from the germline V gene (reference sequence). Reverse transcription used about 0.45 to 1 ug RNA and random hexamers. TCRdb passed the immunoSEQ multiplex PCR reads through MiXCR, listing each CDR3 protein once. Of around 200,000 distinct CDR3 sequences listed, more than 85% are singletons. The authors negatively isolated CD8+ and CD4+ T cells and FACS-enriched TEMRA cells.

The TCR sequence derives from a human donor with multiple sclerosis. Specimen: CD8+ T cells from PBMCs. This chain links TRBV7-9 with TRBJ2-2; D is unclear. The DNA of the CDR3 is TGTGCCATCCCCCGCCTAGGCGTAGGGGAGCTGTTTTTT. Its protein is CAIPRLGVGELFF.